Following are 25 T cell receptor beta chains from one sample sequenced in a study of blood T cell repertoires in COVID-19. The repertoire was sequenced with immunoSEQ multiplex PCR; TCRdb's copy has only in-frame clones and lacks some. Among over 70,000 clones, 80% were seen once, and the ten largest hold about a fifth. Material: peripheral blood. Receptor source: a woman of 80 years or more with acute or convalescent COVID-19.

The chain is built from TRBV6-2 or TRBV6-3 and TRBJ1-2, with D possibly matching TRBD1 (6 bases). Germline V gene sequence: CDR1 MNHEY, CDR2 SVGEGT. The V and J ends lost 5 bases and 7 bases respectively, with 14 bases between them. The CDR3 contains 13 residues. The CDR3 sequence is CASSDDQGSGYTF. CDR3 in DNA: TGTGCCAGCAGTGACGATCAGGGGTCTGGCTACACCTTC.

In DNA, the CDR3 is TGTGCCAGCAGCCTAGTAAAGGCCCAACCCCTCCACTTT. It encodes CASSLVKAQPLHF. The V gene is TRBV6-5, the J gene TRBJ1-6; no clear D. Trimming removed 6 bases at V and 12 bases at J, with 15 bases between. CDR3 length: 13 residues. Germline CDR1 reads MNHEY; CDR2 reads SVGAGI.

This clone has a handful of counts. This CDR3 reads CASSLRGGRSSGNTIYF. For the CDR3, the DNA is TGTGCCAGCAGCTTAAGGGGGGGTAGAAGCTCTGGAAACACCATATATTTT. The V gene is TRBV7-2, the J gene TRBJ1-3, with TRBD1 as a possible D gene (6 bases). There are 17 residues in the CDR3. CDR1 and CDR2 from the germline V gene are SGHTA and FQGNSA. Trimming pared 2 bases from V and 0 bases from J, leaving 14 bases between.

The chain joins TRBV6-5 to TRBJ2-2, with 8 bases matching TRBD1. Germline V gives CDR1 MNHEY, CDR2 SVGAGI. CDR3 size: 15 residues. V was clipped by 2 bases and J by 6 bases; unmatched bases: 5. CDR3 loop: CASSYRTGLSGELFF. CDR3 DNA sequence: TGTGCCAGCAGTTACAGGACAGGGTTGTCCGGGGAGCTGTTTTTT.

The gene calls are TRBV27 and TRBJ1-5; a possible D gene is TRBD1 (6 bases). CDR3 size: 15 residues. The germline gives CDR1 MNHEY, CDR2 SMNVEV (reference sequence). Trimming took off 6 bases at V and 4 bases at J, with 16 bases between the two ends. The CDR3 bases are TGTGCCAGCAGGGTGGGGGCGAGTGGGAATCAGCCCCAGCATTTT. Its translation is CASRVGASGNQPQHF.

This clone came up a few times. The V gene is TRBV5-1, the J gene TRBJ1-2; the D gene is possibly TRBD1 (6 bases). Trimming shortened V by 0 bases and J by 4 bases, and 13 bases separated the two germline ends. Looked up from germline, CDR1 is SGHRS and CDR2 is YFSETQ. The CDR3 extends over 15 amino acids. CDR3 bases: TGCGCCAGCAGCTTGGATGGTAGCAGGGGCTATGGCTACACCTTC. As protein: CASSLDGSRGYGYTF.

The chain recombines TRBV15 with TRBJ2-1, with 7 positions matching TRBD2. Germline loops: CDR1 LNHNV, CDR2 YYDKDF (reference sequence). V dropped 3 bases and J dropped 5; count of bases not matched to a gene: 13. The CDR3 runs 17 residues. CDR3 in DNA: TGTGCCACCAGCAGCCCAGACGGCGGGAGCTCTCACAATGAGCAGTTCTTC. Its translation: CATSSPDGGSSHNEQFF. Using reference TRBV15 and TRBJ2-1 for the parts outside the CDR3, the full variable domain is DAMVIQNPRYQVTQFGKPVTLSCSQTLNHNVMYWYQQKSSQAPKLLFHYYDKDFNNEADTPDNFQSRRPNTSFCFLDIRSPGLGDTAMYLCATSSPDGGSSHNEQFFGPGTRLTVL.

The chain employs TRBV6-2 or TRBV6-3 and TRBJ2-7; 13 bases match TRBD2. Germline V gene sequence: CDR1 MNHEY, CDR2 SVGEGT. V shed 6 bases and J 5 bases; nucleotides not matched to a gene: 16. The CDR3 is 18 amino acids. CDR3 bases: TGTGCCAGCAGCACCCCTCTAGGACTAGCGGGGGTTCTTAACGAGCAGTACTTC. Protein sequence: CASSTPLGLAGVLNEQYF.

The rearrangement links TRBV30 to TRBJ2-7; 8 nucleotides agree with TRBD1. CDR1 GTSNPN and CDR2 SVGIG come from the germline V gene (reference sequence). This CDR3 is built from 15 residues. J lost 1 base, V lost 0 bases, and 5 bases had no gene match. DNA of the CDR3: TGTGCCTGGAGTGTACCCAGGACAGGGTCCTACGAGCAGTACTTC. Encoded protein: CAWSVPRTGSYEQYF. The entire variable domain, with the rest obtained from reference TRBV30 and TRBJ2-7, is as follows: SQTIHQWPATLVQPVGSPLSLECTVEGTSNPNLYWYRQAAGRGLQLLFYSVGIGQISSEVPQNLSASRPQDRQFILSSKKLLLSDSGFYLCAWSVPRTGSYEQYFGPGTRLTVT.

The chain is built from TRBV5-4 and TRBJ2-1; 11 nucleotides agree with TRBD2. The CDR3 runs 16 residues. After removal of 1 base from V and 8 bases from J, the junction contained 8 bases not matched to a gene. CDR1 is SGHNT, CDR2 YYREEE, per germline (reference sequence). CDR3 region: CASSLRLAGSRDEQFF. The CDR3 nucleotides are TGTGCCAGCAGCTTGAGACTAGCGGGGAGTAGGGATGAGCAGTTCTTC.

This chain joins TRBV18 and TRBJ2-6, with D maybe TRBD1 (6 bases). The CDR3 runs 17 residues. Germline CDR1 is KGHSH and CDR2 is LQKENI. Deletions cut 6 bases from V and 0 bases from J, with 15 bases between. The CDR3 nucleotides read TGTGCCAGCTCGTCACAGGGTCCCCGCTCTGGGGCCAACGTCCTGACTTTC. Its protein is CASSSQGPRSGANVLTF. The complete variable domain, with remaining parts taken from reference TRBV18 and TRBJ2-6, reads NAGVMQNPRHLVRRRGQEARLRCSPMKGHSHVYWYRQLPEEGLKFMVYLQKENIIDESGMPKERFSAEFPKEGPSILRIQQVVRGDSAAYFCASSSQGPRSGANVLTFGAGSRLTVL.

The CDR3 region is CASSQDMYGYTF. CDR3 coding DNA: TGTGCCAGCAGCCAAGATATGTATGGCTACACCTTC. The chain has TRBV4-2 and TRBJ1-2; the D is unclear. V shed 0 bases and J shed 5 bases, with 4 bases lying between them. This CDR3 is 12 amino acids long. Per the germline V gene, CDR1 is LGHNA and CDR2 is YNFKEQ.

This clone occurred once. The CDR3 sequence: CASSLQGARTEAFF. The CDR3 region has the DNA TGTGCCAGCAGCTTACAGGGGGCGCGAACTGAAGCTTTCTTT. The V and J genes are TRBV7-9 and TRBJ1-1, with TRBD1 matching over 8 bases. V lost 2 bases to trimming and J lost 5 bases; unmatched junction nucleotides: 4. Germline lookup yields CDR1 SEHNR and CDR2 FQNEAQ (reference sequence). This CDR3 comprises 14 residues.

The chain carries TRBV27 and TRBJ2-2, with 10 bases that match TRBD2. Per the germline V gene, CDR1 is MNHEY and CDR2 is SMNVEV (reference sequence). J lost 8 bases, V lost 6 bases, and 12 bases had no gene match. This CDR3 region has 16 residues. The CDR3 protein is CASSLLAGNPGGELFF. The CDR3 DNA sequence: TGTGCCAGCAGCCTACTAGCGGGAAACCCAGGGGGGGAGCTGTTTTTT.

The genes are TRBV11-1 and TRBJ2-5; weak D call: TRBD2 (5 bases). Trimming pared 3 bases from V and 2 bases from J, leaving 10 bases between. The CDR3 runs to 14 residues. Germline assignment: CDR1 SGHAT and CDR2 FQDESV (reference sequence). CDR3: CASSFGSGQETQYF. CDR3 DNA sequence: TGTGCCAGCAGCTTTGGAAGCGGACAAGAGACCCAGTACTTC.

V and J are TRBV18 and TRBJ2-3; 10 nucleotides match TRBD1. This CDR3 spans 15 amino acids. The V segment lost 6 bases and the J segment 4 bases; nucleotides outside the gene matches: 7. The V gene's germline CDR1 is KGHSH and CDR2 LQKENI. The CDR3 loop reads CASSRDRGSADTQYF. In DNA form, the CDR3 reads TGTGCCAGCTCGAGGGACAGGGGATCGGCAGATACGCAGTATTTT.

The chain has TRBV29-1 and TRBJ2-4; no definite D call. From germline, CDR1 is SQVTM and CDR2 ANQGSEA. This CDR3 contains 14 residues. Trimming pared 6 bases from V and 0 bases from J, leaving 12 bases between. The CDR3: CSVTVQLAKNIQYF. In DNA, the CDR3 is TGCAGCGTCACAGTGCAACTAGCCAAAAACATTCAGTACTTC.

This chain joins TRBV9 and TRBJ1-6, with D hard to call. CDR1 is SGDLS, CDR2 YYNGEE, per germline. Trimming took off 3 bases at V and 4 bases at J, with 11 bases between the two ends. The CDR3 length is 15 residues. The CDR3 region is CASSDLRDYNSPLHF. CDR3 bases: TGTGCCAGCAGCGATCTCCGGGATTATAATTCACCCCTCCACTTT.

This clone was seen once. This chain connects TRBV19 to TRBJ1-2; 7 bases map to TRBD1. There are 13 residues in the CDR3. With V trimmed by 4 bases and J by 7 bases, 6 bases remained unmatched. The germline V gene has CDR1 LNHDA and CDR2 SQIVND (reference sequence). The CDR3 DNA sequence: TGTGCCAGTAGTACCTCGACAGGGATTGGCTACACCTTC. Protein: CASSTSTGIGYTF.

This clone showed up just a few times. The rearrangement links TRBV5-1 to TRBJ1-4, with 8 nucleotides matching TRBD1. The CDR3 is made up of 19 amino acids. CDR1 SGHRS and CDR2 YFSETQ come from the germline V gene. The V gene end was trimmed by 3 bases and the J gene end by 0 bases; junction bases not matched to a gene: 13. The CDR3 is CASSSSRQGNIATNEKLFF. The CDR3 DNA is TGCGCCAGCAGCTCCTCCCGACAGGGGAATATTGCAACTAATGAAAAACTGTTTTTT.

The rearrangement links TRBV27 to TRBJ2-7; no reliable D call. There are 13 residues in the CDR3. Germline V CDR1 and CDR2: MNHEY, SMNVEV (reference sequence). V gave up 3 bases and J gave up 3 bases, with 9 bases separating them. CDR3 in DNA: TGTGCCAGCAGTTTCAGGATGGGCTACGAGCAGTACTTC. Translated, it gives CASSFRMGYEQYF.

This clone was counted only a few times. V usage is TRBV30 and J usage is TRBJ1-2; 7 bases are a match to TRBD1. V was pared by 5 bases and J by 5 bases, with 17 bases of the junction left unmatched. Germline lookup yields CDR1 GTSNPN and CDR2 SVGIG (reference sequence). The CDR3 runs to 16 residues. The CDR3 region is CAWVLVRQGGQYGYTF. CDR3 nucleotides: TGTGCCTGGGTCCTCGTAAGACAGGGAGGTCAATATGGCTACACCTTC.

This clone was picked up a small number of times. The chain carries TRBV2 and TRBJ2-7; tentative D call: TRBD1 (5 bases). V was trimmed by 7 bases and J by 12 bases, leaving 16 bases between them. The CDR3 spans 11 residues. CDR1 and CDR2 from the germline V gene are SNHLY and FYNNEI. In DNA form, the CDR3 reads TGTGCCAGCACCTTGGGGCCTGTCTGGTACTTC. This gives the protein CASTLGPVWYF.

The CDR3 here is CASSTGQGYEQYF. The CDR3 coding sequence is TGTGCCAGTAGTACCGGACAGGGCTACGAGCAGTACTTC. The chain employs TRBV19 and TRBJ2-7; 8 bases are shared with TRBD1. The CDR3 spans 13 residues. V lost 4 bases, J lost 3 bases, and 2 bases stayed unmatched. Germline CDR1 is LNHDA and CDR2 is SQIVND (reference sequence).

The J gene is TRBJ2-3, the V gene TRBV19; 14 nucleotides match TRBD2. The trim removed 3 bases at V and 6 bases at J, leaving 5 bases unmatched. This CDR3 has 16 amino acids. Germline assignment: CDR1 LNHDA and CDR2 SQIVND (reference sequence). In DNA form, the CDR3 reads TGTGCCAGTAGTATTGGGGGACTAGCGGGAGCCGATACGCAGTATTTT. Its protein is CASSIGGLAGADTQYF. Full variable domain (rest looked up from reference TRBV19 and TRBJ2-3): DGGITQSPKYLFRKEGQNVTLSCEQNLNHDAMYWYRQDPGQGLRLIYYSQIVNDFQKGDIAEGYSVSREKKESFPLTVTSAQKNPTAFYLCASSIGGLAGADTQYFGPGTRLTVL.